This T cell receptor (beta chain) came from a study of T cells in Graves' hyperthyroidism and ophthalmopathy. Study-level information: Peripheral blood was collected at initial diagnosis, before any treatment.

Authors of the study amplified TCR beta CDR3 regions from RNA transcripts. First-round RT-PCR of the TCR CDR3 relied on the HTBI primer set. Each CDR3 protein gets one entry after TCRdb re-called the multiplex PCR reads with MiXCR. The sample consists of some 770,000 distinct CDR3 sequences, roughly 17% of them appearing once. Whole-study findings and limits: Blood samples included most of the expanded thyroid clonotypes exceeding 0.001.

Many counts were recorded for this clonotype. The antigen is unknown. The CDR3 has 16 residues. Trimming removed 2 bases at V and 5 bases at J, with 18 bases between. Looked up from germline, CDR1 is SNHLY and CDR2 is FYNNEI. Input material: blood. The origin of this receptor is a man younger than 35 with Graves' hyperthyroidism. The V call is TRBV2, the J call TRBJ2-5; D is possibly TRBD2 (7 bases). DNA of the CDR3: TGTGCCAGCAGTGAAAGGGGGGCGGGAGTCACGGAGACCCAGTACTTC. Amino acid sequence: CASSERGAGVTETQYF. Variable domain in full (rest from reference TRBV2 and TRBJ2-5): EPEVTQTPSHQVTQMGQEVILRCVPISNHLYFYWYRQILGQKVEFLVSFYNNEISEKSEIFDDQFSVERPDGSNFTLKIRSTKLEDSAMYFCASSERGAGVTETQYFGPGTRLLVL.